What follows describes a single T cell receptor (beta chain). Stated treatment: some 20 received Ad26.COV2.S at low or high dose, single or two shots; roughly five received placebo; per-sample allocation not given. Sampling took place 63 days after the first vaccine or placebo injection. Measured with immunoSEQ multiplex PCR; TCRdb has only the in-frame clones, and not every one. The top ten clones hold about 3.3% of a sample with roughly 380,000 clones, 80% to 90% of them seen once. The entry originates in a study of Ad26.COV2.S vaccination and SARS-CoV-2 variants. Study as a whole: The vaccine Ad26.COV2.S was put into the muscle once, or twice with 56 days between.

This CDR3 is 13 amino acids long. J was trimmed by 5 bases and V by 5 bases; bases with no gene match: 2. The specimen comprised peripheral blood, sampled in a trial of Ad26.COV2.S vaccine versus placebo. The V gene is TRBV12-3 or TRBV12-4, the J gene TRBJ1-1, with 10 bases fitting TRBD1. This TCR came from a person between 18 and 60 years old who received the Ad26.COV2.S COVID-19 vaccine or a placebo. CDR3 DNA: TGTGCCAGCAGTGGGACAGGGGTGACTGAAGCTTTCTTT. It encodes CASSGTGVTEAFF.